These 27 T cell receptor beta chains were all obtained from the same sample, sequenced in a study of blood T cell repertoires in COVID-19 (dated by TCRdb to the early 2020s). Library prep was done by the immunoSEQ multiplex PCR assay. What TCRdb holds here is the immuneACCESS table cut down to in-frame rearrangements. Part of the clones is not present; checked against another copy, under half of the missing clones reflect an unresolved V gene, and the others are unexplained. Present in this sample are over 250,000 clones, 75% to 90% of which were seen just once. Of the sample, approximately 9.5% is held by the ten largest clones. The sequenced material came from PBMCs or T cells enriched from blood (not recorded which). The receptor source for this set is a man aged 35 to 55 who had recovered from COVID-19.

The gene calls are TRBV10-1 and TRBJ2-1; TRBD2 aligns across 10 bases. This CDR3 contains 20 residues. Germline CDR1 and CDR2: WNHNN and SYGVQD (reference sequence). V lost 7 bases to trimming and J lost 5 bases; unmatched junction nucleotides: 23. CDR3 DNA: TGCGCCAGCACTTACTGGCGGGGGAGTAAGCGGGAGGGCCCTGACAATGAGCAGTTCTTC. Amino acid sequence: CASTYWRGSKREGPDNEQFF.

V and J are TRBV6-2 or TRBV6-3 and TRBJ1-6, with TRBD1 matching over 7 bases. The V gene's germline CDR1 is MNHEY and CDR2 SVGEGT. With V trimmed by 3 bases and J by 7 bases, 6 bases remained unmatched. The CDR3 contains 15 residues. The CDR3 is CASSYWTGGNSPLHF. The CDR3 DNA follows: TGTGCCAGCAGTTATTGGACAGGCGGGAATTCACCCCTCCACTTT.

This sequence joins TRBV3-1 (or the pseudogene TRBV3-2) and TRBJ2-5; the D gene is possibly TRBD1 (5 bases). V lost 3 bases, J lost 5 bases, and 10 bases lay in between. CDR1 LGHDT and CDR2 YNNKEL come from the germline V gene (reference sequence). This CDR3 has 13 amino acids. The CDR3, as DNA: TGTGCCAGCAGCCAGGCAGGGCAGGAGACCCAGTACTTC. Translating gives CASSQAGQETQYF.

The rearrangement joins TRBV5-4 to TRBJ2-1; 7 positions match TRBD2. The germline V gene has CDR1 SGHNT and CDR2 YYREEE (reference sequence). Trimming cost V 1 base and J 7 bases; bases outside gene matches: 11. The CDR3 contains 16 residues. The CDR3: CASSLPVGGGTNEQFF. DNA for the CDR3: TGTGCCAGCAGCTTGCCCGTGGGCGGGGGAACGAATGAGCAGTTCTTC.

The V and J genes are TRBV25-1 and TRBJ2-1, with 13 bases that match TRBD2. Germline V gene lookup returns CDR1 MGHDK and CDR2 SYGVNS. CDR3 length: 16 residues. J gave up 0 bases and V 7 bases, and 3 bases lay outside the gene matches. CDR3 loop: CASKTSGGPSYNEQFF. DNA of the CDR3: TGTGCCAGCAAGACTAGCGGGGGGCCCTCCTACAATGAGCAGTTCTTC.

The V call is TRBV12-5, the J call TRBJ2-4; D is possibly TRBD1 (6 bases). Per germline, CDR1 LGHNT and CDR2 FRNRAP. This CDR3 comprises 16 residues. Trimming left V 5 bases short and J 0 bases short, with 14 bases between. The CDR3 DNA is TGTGCTAGTGGTCTGACAGGCTACGAAGCCAAAAACATTCAGTACTTC. Translated: CASGLTGYEAKNIQYF.

The chain links TRBV7-2 to TRBJ1-1; no definite D call. V was trimmed by 0 bases and J by 0 bases, leaving 8 bases between them. The CDR3 runs to 15 residues. The germline gives CDR1 SGHTA, CDR2 FQGNSA. DNA of the CDR3: TGTGCCAGCAGCTTAGCAGGCAGGATGAACACTGAAGCTTTCTTT. Residues: CASSLAGRMNTEAFF. The full variable domain, with the rest looked up from reference TRBV7-2 and TRBJ1-1, is GAGVSQSPSNKVTEKGKDVELRCDPISGHTALYWYRQSLGQGLEFLIYFQGNSAPDKSGLPSDRFSAERTGGSVSTLTIQRTQQEDSAVYLCASSLAGRMNTEAFFGQGTRLTVV.

The chain recombines TRBV30 with TRBJ1-4; D gene ambiguous. The V end was cut by 0 bases, the J end by 5 bases, with 10 bases between. CDR3 length: 14 residues. Germline CDR1 is GTSNPN and CDR2 is SVGIG (reference sequence). CDR3 amino acids: CAWSVKQLNEKLFF. The CDR3 nucleotides read TGTGCCTGGAGTGTAAAACAGTTGAATGAAAAACTGTTTTTT.

The sample holds one count of this clone. The rearrangement links TRBV11-2 to TRBJ2-7; tentatively, D is TRBD2 (6 bases). V lost 5 bases to trimming and J lost 0 bases, with 14 bases between them. The length of the CDR3 is 15 residues. The germline gives CDR1 SGHAT, CDR2 FQNNGV. In DNA form, the CDR3 reads TGTGCCAGCAGCCTAGCGCTTAGCGACTCCTACGAGCAGTACTTC. As protein: CASSLALSDSYEQYF.

The chain joins TRBV25-1 to TRBJ2-1; 10 bases are shared with TRBD2. Per the germline V gene, CDR1 is MGHDK and CDR2 is SYGVNS. CDR3 length equals 13 residues. V lost 8 bases to trimming and J lost 10 bases; unmatched junction nucleotides: 8. The CDR3 loop reads CASHSGRAGEQFF. In DNA, the CDR3 is TGTGCCAGCCACAGCGGGAGGGCTGGGGAGCAGTTCTTC. The whole variable domain, filled in from reference TRBV25-1 and TRBJ2-1, reads EADIYQTPRYLVIGTGKKITLECSQTMGHDKMYWYQQDPGMELHLIHYSYGVNSTEKGDLSSESTVSRIRTEHFPLTLESARPSHTSQYLCASHSGRAGEQFFGPGTRLTVL.

This sequence joins TRBV5-1 and TRBJ1-5; D is possibly TRBD1 (6 bases). Germline V CDR1 and CDR2: SGHRS, YFSETQ. The V end lost 4 bases, the J end lost 2 bases, and 13 bases lay between the germline ends. The CDR3 consists of 15 residues. CDR3 amino acids: CASSPGGQGNQPQHF. The CDR3, as DNA: TGCGCCAGCAGCCCCGGGGGGCAGGGCAATCAGCCCCAGCATTTT.

V usage is TRBV18 and J usage is TRBJ1-1, with no clear D. In germline, CDR1 is KGHSH, CDR2 LQKENI. This CDR3 has 15 residues. V lost 1 base to trimming and J lost 1 base, with 10 bases between them. The CDR3 loop reads CASSPRHSPNTEAFF. In DNA, the CDR3 is TGTGCCAGCTCACCACGTCACAGCCCGAACACTGAAGCTTTCTTT.

CDR3 in amino acids: CSIRQYGYTF. As DNA, the CDR3 is TGCAGCATTAGACAGTATGGCTACACCTTC. V usage is TRBV29-1 and J usage is TRBJ1-2; tentative D call: TRBD1 (5 bases). Trimming took 8 bases from V and 5 from J, leaving 9 bases between them. Germline V CDR1 and CDR2: SQVTM, ANQGSEA. This CDR3 has 10 amino acids. The variable domain in full, completed from reference TRBV29-1 and TRBJ1-2, reads SAVISQKPSRDICQRGTSLTIQCQVDSQVTMMFWYRQQPGQSLTLIATANQGSEATYESGFVIDKFPISRPNLTFSTLTVSNMSPEDSSIYLCSIRQYGYTFGSGTRLTVV.

This chain links TRBV6-2 or TRBV6-3 with TRBJ1-5, with TRBD1 matching over 7 bases. Trimming at V came to 5 bases and at J to 6 bases, leaving 10 bases not matched to a gene. The CDR3 spans 15 residues. Germline V gene sequence: CDR1 MNHEY, CDR2 SVGEGT. The CDR3 is CASSGTAQSGQPQHF. The CDR3 DNA is TGTGCCAGCAGTGGGACAGCACAATCGGGTCAGCCCCAGCATTTT.

The chain is built from TRBV12-3 or TRBV12-4 and TRBJ2-7; D ambiguous. The CDR3 length is 12 residues. Trimming took 1 base from V and 7 from J, leaving 8 bases between them. CDR3 in amino acids: CASSLELREQYF. The DNA for the CDR3 is TGTGCCAGCAGTTTAGAACTTCGGGAGCAGTACTTC.

The chain carries TRBV3-1 (or the pseudogene TRBV3-2) and TRBJ1-2; no clear D gene. This CDR3 is 15 amino acids long. V dropped 6 bases and J dropped 4 bases, with 18 bases sitting between them. CDR1 and CDR2 (germline): LGHDT, YNNKEL (reference sequence). The CDR3 region is CASSRMGLGGYGYTF. CDR3 DNA: TGTGCCAGCAGTCGTATGGGCTTGGGAGGCTATGGCTACACCTTC.

The chain combines TRBV6-1 with TRBJ2-7, with a weak D call TRBD1 (6 bases). The CDR3 runs 15 residues. The germline V gene encodes CDR1 MNHNS and CDR2 SASEGT. Trimming removed 3 bases from V and 1 base from J, with 13 bases in between. The CDR3 protein is CASSDPGQPSYEQYF. The CDR3 coding sequence is TGTGCCAGCAGTGACCCCGGACAGCCTTCCTACGAGCAGTACTTC.

The chain uses TRBV6-5 and TRBJ2-3, with D possibly being TRBD1 (6 bases). The germline V gene encodes CDR1 MNHEY and CDR2 SVGAGI. V lost 3 bases, J lost 1 base, and 8 bases lay in between. CDR3 size: 14 residues. CDR3 loop: CASSYEGGTDTQYF. CDR3 nucleotide sequence: TGTGCCAGCAGTTATGAGGGGGGCACAGATACGCAGTATTTT.

The chain couples TRBV24-1 to TRBJ2-4; 8 nucleotides agree with TRBD1. The CDR3 contains 15 residues. With V trimmed by 2 bases and J by 7 bases, 6 bases remained unmatched. The germline CDR1 and CDR2 sequences are KGHDR and SFDVKD. The CDR3 sequence: CATSDSGGEANIQYF. The CDR3 DNA reads as TGTGCCACCAGTGATTCAGGGGGCGAGGCGAACATTCAGTACTTC.

The rearrangement joins TRBV4-3 to TRBJ2-3; weak D call: TRBD2 (7 bases). Germline loops: CDR1 LGHNA, CDR2 YSLEER. This CDR3 spans 16 amino acids. V lost 3 bases to trimming and J lost 2 bases, with 15 bases between them. In nucleotides, the CDR3 is TGCGCCAGCAGCCACTTTCGGGGGGCAGCCACAGATACGCAGTATTTT. Translated: CASSHFRGAATDTQYF.

The J gene is TRBJ2-7, the V gene TRBV10-3; 10 positions match TRBD1. CDR1 ENHRY and CDR2 SYGVKD come from the germline V gene. The CDR3 totals 16 residues. The V and J ends lost 0 bases and 6 bases, in that order; junction bases with no gene match: 8. The CDR3 DNA sequence: TGTGCCATCAGTGAGTCTGGGGGACAGGGGATGGCCGAGCAGTACTTC. Translation: CAISESGGQGMAEQYF.

The chain uses TRBV4-3 and TRBJ2-1; TRBD2 agrees at 9 bases. This CDR3 contains 18 residues. Trimming at V came to 0 bases and at J to 8 bases, leaving 14 bases not matched to a gene. Germline lookup yields CDR1 LGHNA and CDR2 YSLEER. This CDR3 reads CASSQDMAGGPPGDEQFF. The DNA of the CDR3 is TGCGCCAGCAGCCAAGATATGGCGGGAGGGCCTCCGGGCGATGAGCAGTTCTTC.

The rearrangement uses TRBV6-5 and TRBJ1-1; the D gene is possibly TRBD1 (5 bases). The CDR3 has 14 amino acids. Germline V gives CDR1 MNHEY, CDR2 SVGAGI. V was clipped by 6 bases and J by 1 base, with 12 bases between them. CDR3 loop: CASSRSQGNTEAFF. For the CDR3, the DNA is TGTGCCAGCAGCCGATCGCAGGGGAACACTGAAGCTTTCTTT.

The V gene is TRBV3-1 (or the pseudogene TRBV3-2), the J gene TRBJ1-4; D might be TRBD1 (5 bases). The CDR3 runs 17 residues. The V end lost 1 base, the J end lost 3 bases, and 15 bases lay between the germline ends. The germline V gene encodes CDR1 LGHDT and CDR2 YNNKEL (reference sequence). CDR3 nucleotides: TGTGCCAGCAGCCAAGGAGGCGGGGGGTTTGCTAATGAAAAACTGTTTTTT. Protein product: CASSQGGGGFANEKLFF.

The V and J genes are TRBV7-2 and TRBJ2-7, with D maybe TRBD1 (5 bases). The CDR3 extends over 17 amino acids. The V gene's germline CDR1 is SGHTA and CDR2 FQGNSA. The germline V and J ends were trimmed by 1 base and 2 bases, with 18 bases remaining between them. Here the CDR3 DNA reads TGTGCCAGCAGCTTAGGCTGGGCAGGGATCCACGCCTACGAGCAGTACTTC. Residues: CASSLGWAGIHAYEQYF.

J is TRBJ2-6 and V is TRBV2; D is perhaps TRBD1 (6 bases). CDR1 SNHLY and CDR2 FYNNEI come from the germline V gene. Trimming removed 4 bases at V and 0 bases at J, with 16 bases between. CDR3 length equals 18 residues. The CDR3 loop is CASSGFKDSRSGANVLTF. CDR3 DNA: TGTGCCAGCAGTGGCTTTAAGGACAGTCGCTCTGGGGCCAACGTCCTGACTTTC.

The rearrangement joins TRBV28 to TRBJ1-5, with 11 bases identical to TRBD1. This CDR3 is built from 15 residues. In germline, CDR1 is MDHEN, CDR2 SYDVKM. The trim removed 4 bases at V and 6 bases at J, leaving 5 bases unmatched. The CDR3: CASSSPGQGVQPQHF. Written as DNA, the CDR3 is TGTGCCAGCAGTTCACCGGGACAGGGGGTTCAGCCCCAGCATTTT.